This T cell receptor (beta chain) was recovered during a study of blood T cell repertoires in COVID-19. About the research overall: COVID-19 samples from acute and convalescent phases originated in the United States, Italy and Spain. PBMCs, B-cell-depleted T cells, or T cells were the source of the cDNA or gDNA that made up the material.

Produced via immunoSEQ multiplex PCR; TCRdb's table is partial and in-frame only. The table records over 110,000 clones, over 75% of them present only once. The CDR3 is made up of 15 amino acids. Germline V gene lookup returns CDR1 SGHRS and CDR2 YFSETQ. J lost 4 bases, V lost 3 bases, and 7 bases had no gene match. The rearrangement joins TRBV5-1 to TRBJ1-1; TRBD1 matches at 9 bases. This receptor was identified in a man between 65 and 85 years old with acute or convalescent COVID-19. The specimen sequenced was peripheral blood. The CDR3, as DNA: TGCGCCAGCAGCTCCACCGGGACAGGGTTCACTGAAGCTTTCTTT. Its protein is CASSSTGTGFTEAFF. The complete variable domain, with remaining parts taken from reference TRBV5-1 and TRBJ1-1, reads KAGVTQTPRYLIKTRGQQVTLSCSPISGHRSVSWYQQTPGQGLQFLFEYFSETQRNKGNFPGRFSGRQFSNSRSEMNVSTLELGDSALYLCASSSTGTGFTEAFFGQGTRLTVV.